These 10 T cell receptor beta chains were sequenced from one sample in a study of shared clonotypes between healthy human individuals. This table comes from immunoSEQ multiplex PCR, and its TCRdb copy is limited to in-frame clones, with some not included. This table has 600,000 or so clones, 95% to 98% appearing once. It was CD45RO-negative cells, positively selected for CCR7, that made up naive CD8 cells, with terminally differentiated effector memory CD45RA+ cells excluded. The sample consisted of naive CD8+ T cells sorted from blood. The receptors shown here come from a man aged 25 to 40 in good health.

The DNA for the CDR3 is TGTGCCATAGGTGACCGGGGCAAGGGAACCCAGTACTTC. Translated, it gives CAIGDRGKGTQYF. This chain joins TRBV2 and TRBJ2-5; either TRBD1 or TRBD2 may supply D (5 bases each). CDR3 length equals 13 residues. Germline V gene sequence: CDR1 SNHLY, CDR2 FYNNEI. Trimming left V 10 bases short and J 8 bases short, with 20 bases between.

V gene TRBV2 combines with J gene TRBJ1-4; D is perhaps TRBD1 (5 bases). The germline gives CDR1 SNHLY, CDR2 FYNNEI. This CDR3 comprises 11 residues. V was trimmed by 4 bases and J by 13 bases, leaving 10 bases between them. This CDR3 is CASSGQGGLFF. For the CDR3, the DNA is TGTGCCAGCAGTGGTCAGGGAGGACTGTTTTTT.

CDR3 sequence: CASTSITSGEQETQYF. CDR3 nucleotide sequence: TGTGCCAGCACCTCAATAACTAGCGGGGAACAAGAGACCCAGTACTTC. V and J are TRBV2 and TRBJ2-7, with TRBD2 matching 10 bases. The J call may be in error: the DNA end matches TRBJ2-5 better. Germline lookup yields CDR1 SNHLY and CDR2 FYNNEI. This CDR3 is 16 amino acids long.

This chain uses TRBV19 with TRBJ2-1, with D perhaps matching TRBD1 or TRBD2 (5 bases each). V was pared by 3 bases and J by 3 bases, with 9 bases between. The CDR3 runs 14 residues. The germline CDR1 and CDR2 sequences are LNHDA and SQIVND (reference sequence). The CDR3, as DNA: TGTGCCAGTAGTATTCGGGGCGGCTACAATGAGCAGTTCTTC. Encoded protein: CASSIRGGYNEQFF.

The chain links TRBV4-1 to TRBJ2-7; possible D gene TRBD1, 6 bases. Trimming took 5 bases from V and 5 from J, leaving 7 bases between them. CDR3 size: 11 residues. Germline V gives CDR1 MGHRA, CDR2 YSYEKL. The CDR3 spells CASSKGDEQYF. The CDR3 nucleotides read TGCGCCAGCAGCAAGGGGGACGAGCAGTACTTC.

The chain uses TRBV18 and TRBJ2-5, with TRBD1 as a possible D gene (5 bases). Trimming removed 1 base at V and 2 bases at J, with 17 bases between. The CDR3 extends over 17 amino acids. CDR1 KGHSH and CDR2 LQKENI come from the germline V gene. CDR3 bases: TGTGCCAGCTCACCACAAAATTCAGGGTACGGTCAAGAGACCCAGTACTTC. Translation gives CASSPQNSGYGQETQYF.

The chain recombines TRBV27 with TRBJ2-7, with D possibly being TRBD1 (6 bases). The CDR3 loop spans 13 amino acids. Looked up from germline, CDR1 is MNHEY and CDR2 is SMNVEV (reference sequence). Trimming removed 3 bases from V and 7 bases from J, with 13 bases in between. The CDR3 coding sequence is TGTGCCAGCAGTTTTCTGGGGGCCGGGGAGCAGTACTTC. Translated: CASSFLGAGEQYF.

V and J are TRBV5-4 and TRBJ2-7; possible D gene TRBD2, 6 bases. This CDR3 comprises 13 residues. Germline V gene sequence: CDR1 SGHNT, CDR2 YYREEE (reference sequence). Trimming took 3 bases from V and 3 from J, leaving 10 bases between them. CDR3 sequence (DNA): TGTGCCAGCAGCTACGGGACTCACTACGAGCAGTACTTC. It yields the protein CASSYGTHYEQYF.

The V call is TRBV5-1, the J call TRBJ2-7; no definite D call. Germline loops: CDR1 SGHRS, CDR2 YFSETQ. The CDR3 length is 13 residues. Deletions cut 0 bases from V and 6 bases from J, with 10 bases between. Here the CDR3 reads CASSLAWQREQYF. For the CDR3, the DNA is TGCGCCAGCAGCTTGGCCTGGCAGCGCGAGCAGTACTTC.

The V gene is TRBV4-1, the J gene TRBJ2-2; D is undetermined. Germline V gene sequence: CDR1 MGHRA, CDR2 YSYEKL. The CDR3 extends over 14 amino acids. The ends were cut back, 0 bases at V and 0 bases at J, with 2 bases in the middle. CDR3 protein: CASSQEPNTGELFF. The CDR3 DNA reads TGCGCCAGCAGCCAAGAACCGAACACCGGGGAGCTGTTTTTT.